This TCR beta chain was obtained from a study of OX40 agonist ivuxolimab in advanced cancers. Some background on the complete study: The costimulatory receptor OX40 (CD134) was targeted by ivuxolimab, a fully human IgG2 agonistic monoclonal antibody. The point of sequencing TCRbeta in the periphery was to test whether ivuxolimab changed TCR sequence diversity and drove clonal T-cell expansion. Intravenous ivuxolimab was administered to patients every 2 weeks at six dose levels: 0.01, 0.1, 0.3, 1.5, 3 and 10 mg/kg. Partial responses occurred in three dose-escalation patients, of whom one had hepatocellular carcinoma and two had cutaneous melanoma. The dose-escalation cohort was around 84% male with a mean age of roughly 62 years, ranging from roughly 23 to 79. Of the approximately 53 patients in dose escalation, 19 had hepatocellular carcinoma, about 15 had melanoma, 9 had renal cell carcinoma and 9 had head and neck cancer. Prior anti-PD-1, anti-PD-L1 or anti-CTLA-4 therapy was permitted, and about two fifths of dose-escalation patients had received checkpoint inhibitors. The paper covers the monotherapy dose-escalation part of the phase I ivuxolimab trial, which included N of about 56 patients.

As for this clone: What antigen it recognizes has not been identified. Base quality data are lacking; no much larger clone is found one base away.

Patients with a history of autoimmune disease or receiving systemic immunosuppression were excluded from the trial. Peripheral blood for TCR sequencing was collected from all dose cohorts at baseline, on cycle 4 day 1, and on cycle 7 day 1. Samples were obtained from an open-label, multicenter, first-in-human phase I dose-escalation trial of ivuxolimab. Adults with locally advanced or metastatic melanoma, renal cell carcinoma, hepatocellular carcinoma or head and neck squamous cell carcinoma were enrolled in the trial. Before TCR sequencing, CD4+ T cells and CD8+ T cells were sorted from peripheral blood as separate populations. CDR1 WSHSY and CDR2 SAAADI are derived from the germline V gene. Cut back by 6 bases and 4 bases, the V and J ends lie 19 bases apart. The CDR3 measures 16 amino acids from cysteine to phenylalanine. Only the CDR3 DNA is retained, 48 bases long and in frame from the first base.

To sequence the TCRbeta CDR3 region, genomic DNA was isolated from the sorted cells. The immunoSEQ Assay was used for sequencing of TCRbeta CDR3 regions. The immuneACCESS repertoire file appears here via TCRdb, limited to in-frame rearrangements. These files lack a portion of the clones; in checked studies, under half of the deficit traces to unresolved V genes, and the cause of the others is not known. The sample table shows 75,000 to 95,000 clones, and about 91% are seen once. The ten most abundant clones make up roughly 0.5% of the sample. The investigation overall reported the following: Low levels of normalized T-cell clonal expansion were also shown by some nonresponding patients. The antigen specificity of the peripheral T cells that underwent clonal expansion was not determined. On average, CD8+ T cells showed more expanded clones than CD4+ T cells after ivuxolimab. In the 0.1-3.0 mg/kg groups, partial responders had among the lowest normalized peripheral clonal expansion, particularly in CD8+ T cells. At doses from 0.1 to 3.0 mg/kg, clonal expansion was seen in both CD4+ and CD8+ blood T cells between baseline and week 6.

The source material was CD4+ or CD8+ T cells sorted from blood, sampled in a trial of the OX40 agonist ivuxolimab. Recombination joined TRBV10-2 with TRBJ2-1; TRBD1 could be the D gene, as 6 bases match. This TCR derives from an adult with an advanced solid tumor such as melanoma, head and neck, liver or kidney cancer. The nucleotides are TGCGCCAGCAGCAAAATAACCCGGGACATTTACAATGAGCAGTTCTTC. This translates into CASSKITRDIYNEQFF.